The source of this T cell receptor (beta chain) is a study of CD8+ T cells in alopecia areata (dated by TCRdb to 2016 to 2019). Background on the whole study: Treated patients were enrolled in an open-label pilot trial of oral tofacitinib at 5 to 10 mg twice daily for moderate-to-severe alopecia areata. Tofacitinib was administered for 6 to 18 months, and 6 months of follow-up off drug were then conducted to assess delayed response and recurrence. For the treated patients, the SALT score, which quantifies what percentage of scalp surface area is affected, served as the measure of disease severity. In both human patients and the C3H/HeJ mouse model, the study applied high-throughput TCRbeta sequencing to look at T cell clonal expansion in alopecia areata. On the human side, TCRbeta sequencing was run on scalp tissue and on sorted CD4+ and CD8+ peripheral blood T cells from healthy controls and from alopecia areata patients with either patchy or totalis/universalis disease. Biopsies were taken from tofacitinib-treated patients at baseline and at 4 and 24 weeks of treatment, and a later scalp biopsy was taken in several of the tofacitinib-treated patients. Scalp clonality was compared across normal scalp (n=4), patchy alopecia areata scalp (n=8), and alopecia totalis/universalis scalp (n=8). The RNA source kit depended on sample type: the PAXgene miRNA kit for fixed scalp, the miRNeasy kit for PBMCs, and the RNeasy kit for mouse skin. TCRbeta CDR3 regions were amplified by immunoSEQ multiplex PCR with 35 Vbeta forward and 13 Jbeta reverse primers. General findings and caveats noted by the study authors: Lesional scalp, especially in alopecia totalis/universalis, showed higher clonality and more expanded CD8+ clones than normal scalp, suggesting antigenic drive. Unlike mouse skin, which is dominated by gammadelta T cells, normal human skin has resident alphabeta T cells that are also sequenced, and this complicates analysis of the scalp TCR repertoire. Many expanded lesional clones persisted in scalp and blood during tofacitinib treatment, which may partly explain relapse after stopping treatment. Shared TCR sequences between patients were less evident than in mice, which may be partly attributable to HLA diversity in the patient population. Tofacitinib significantly decreased scalp clonality and the number of expanded CD8+ clones among the top 100 scalp clones. The treated cohort was small, with a single nonresponder, so links between baseline CD8+ expansion and response need larger studies.

According to the germline V gene, CDR1 reads SGHTA and CDR2 reads FQGNSA. V is cut by 4 bases and J by 4 bases, and the space between the germline ends is 7 bases. The CDR3, from cysteine to phenylalanine, totals 12 residues. Just CDR3 DNA is preserved here, 36 bases in frame from base 1. This clone was counted between two and nine times. There is no known antigen for this receptor. Nothing much larger sits one base from this clone, and base qualities are not available. Library creation used the immunoSEQ multiplex PCR assay. For TCR sequencing, RNA was extracted from every sample and reverse transcribed into cDNA to serve as template. SuperScript III was used to make first-strand cDNA, primed with a 2:1 mix of oligo-dT and random hexamers. Amplification bias was assessed with a synthetic immune receptor repertoire, and residual bias was removed computationally. Concerning the study's data processing: Raw reads were preprocessed to remove errors, and CDR3 was defined according to IMGT conventions as the region from the conserved cysteine to phenylalanine. To get clonality, Shannon entropy was normalized by log2 of the number of productive unique TCRs and the result was subtracted from 1. Scalp TCRbeta sequences were cross-referenced with sorted blood CD4 and CD8 repertoires so that the CD4 or CD8 identity of scalp clones could be inferred. TCRdb took over this immuneACCESS table, retaining in-frame rearrangements with V and J assigned. Such tables are incomplete; in checked studies, under half of the missing clones stem from an unresolved V gene, and the remainder is unexplained. V and J calls and clone size are those listed in that table; D and trimming were worked out from the DNA. This sample is represented by some 170,000 clones; 40% to 65% of them were singletons. Approximately 11% of the sample lies in the top ten.

Explained via the paper, the time point label denotes: 24 weeks on oral tofacitinib. The sample's treatment or condition label, decoded: oral pan-JAK inhibitor, 5-10 mg twice daily. Lesional scalp punch biopsies and peripheral blood were obtained from alopecia areata patients. PBMCs were isolated by density centrifugation and stained for CD3, CD4 and CD8, after which CD4+ and CD8+ T cells were sorted on a FACSAria. Source: CD8+ T cells sorted from blood, taken at week 24, from a patient treated with tofacitinib. The chain was built from TRBV7-2 and TRBJ2-5; no D gene can be assigned with confidence. The TCR sequence derives from a human donor with alopecia areata. The nucleotides read TGTGCCAGCAGCTACTACGGAGAGACCCAGTACTTC. Its translation is CASSYYGETQYF.